This TCR beta chain stems from a study of post-analysis software for immune sequencing data. Study-wide findings and caveats: Roughly five TRBV segments occurring more often in patients than controls included TRBV5-6, TRBV5-1 and TRBV20-1.

Unique molecular identifiers tagged the TCR beta cDNA libraries. TCRdb re-called the PCR reads through MiXCR, storing one row per CDR3 protein. Found here are roughly 580,000 distinct CDR3 sequences, 44% of them singletons; the top ten hold under 2%. V was shortened by 10 bases and J by 4 bases, with 15 bases between the two germline ends. Germline loops: CDR1 SGHDT, CDR2 YYEEEE. This CDR3 region has 12 residues. This clonotype appeared a few times. Its specificity is not known. V is TRBV5-6 and J is TRBJ2-7; D perhaps matches TRBD1 (5 bases). Sequenced material: blood. This receptor was obtained from a girl between 10 and 17 years old with multiple sclerosis. The CDR3 here is CACSTGEYEQYF. For the CDR3, the DNA is TGTGCCTGTTCCACAGGTGAATACGAGCAGTACTTC.